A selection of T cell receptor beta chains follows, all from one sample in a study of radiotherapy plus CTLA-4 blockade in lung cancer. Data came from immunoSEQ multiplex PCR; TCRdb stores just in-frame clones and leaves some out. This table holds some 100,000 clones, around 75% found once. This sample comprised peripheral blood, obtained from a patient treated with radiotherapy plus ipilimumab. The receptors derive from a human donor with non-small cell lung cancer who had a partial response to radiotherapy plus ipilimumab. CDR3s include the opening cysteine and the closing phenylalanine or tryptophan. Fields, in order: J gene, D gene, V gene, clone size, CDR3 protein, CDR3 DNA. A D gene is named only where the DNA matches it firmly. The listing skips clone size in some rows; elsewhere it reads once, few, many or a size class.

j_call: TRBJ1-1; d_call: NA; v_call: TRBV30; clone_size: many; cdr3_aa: CAWSDERAEAFF; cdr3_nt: TGTGCCTGGAGTGACGAGAGGGCTGAAGCTTTCTTT
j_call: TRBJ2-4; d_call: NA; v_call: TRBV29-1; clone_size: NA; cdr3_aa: CSVASGSNIQYF; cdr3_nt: TGCAGCGTTGCGTCAGGCTCAAACATTCAGTACTTC
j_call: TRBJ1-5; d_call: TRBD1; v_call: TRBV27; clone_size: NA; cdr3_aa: CASSADRWVRQPQHF; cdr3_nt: TGTGCCAGCAGCGCGGACAGGTGGGTTCGTCAGCCCCAGCATTTT
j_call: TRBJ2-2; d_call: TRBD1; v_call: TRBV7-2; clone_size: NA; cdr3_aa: CASSSRTGARTGELFF; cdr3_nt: TGTGCCAGCAGCTCCCGGACAGGGGCGCGCACCGGGGAGCTGTTTTTT
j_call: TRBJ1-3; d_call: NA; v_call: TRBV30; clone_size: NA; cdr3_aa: CAWSVRGVLGNTIYF; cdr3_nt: TGTGCCTGGAGTGTACGGGGAGTCCTTGGAAACACCATATATTTT
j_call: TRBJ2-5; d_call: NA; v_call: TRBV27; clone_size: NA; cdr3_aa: CASIARVRQETQYF; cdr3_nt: TGTGCCAGCATCGCGAGGGTACGACAAGAGACCCAGTACTTC
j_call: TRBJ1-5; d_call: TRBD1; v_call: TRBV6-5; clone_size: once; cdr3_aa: CASSYRDRGFQPQHF; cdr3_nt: TGTGCCAGCAGTTACCGGGACAGGGGATTTCAGCCCCAGCATTTT
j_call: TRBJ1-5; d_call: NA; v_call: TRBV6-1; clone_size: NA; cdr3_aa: CASSDLAGANQPQHF; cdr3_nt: TGTGCCAGCAGTGATTTGGCTGGGGCAAATCAGCCCCAGCATTTT
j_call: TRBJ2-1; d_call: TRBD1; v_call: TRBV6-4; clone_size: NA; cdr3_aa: CASKPGQGAYEQFF; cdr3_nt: TGTGCCAGCAAGCCGGGACAGGGGGCTTATGAGCAGTTCTTC
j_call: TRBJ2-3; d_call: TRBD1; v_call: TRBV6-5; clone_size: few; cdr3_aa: CASSSDRVSFTDTQYF; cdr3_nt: TGTGCCAGCAGTTCTGACAGGGTCAGCTTCACAGATACGCAGTATTTT
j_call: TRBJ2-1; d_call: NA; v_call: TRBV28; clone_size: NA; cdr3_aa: CASTPPIHGSGEQFF; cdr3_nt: TGTGCCAGCACCCCCCCGATACACGGGTCGGGGGAGCAGTTCTTC
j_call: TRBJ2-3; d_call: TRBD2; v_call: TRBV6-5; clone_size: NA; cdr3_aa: CASKKREATDTQYF; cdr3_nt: TGTGCCAGCAAAAAGCGGGAGGCCACAGATACGCAGTATTTT
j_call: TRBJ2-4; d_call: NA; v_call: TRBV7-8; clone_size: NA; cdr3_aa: CASSARAPRGIQYF; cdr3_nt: TGTGCCAGCAGCGCCCGGGCTCCCCGGGGCATTCAGTACTTC
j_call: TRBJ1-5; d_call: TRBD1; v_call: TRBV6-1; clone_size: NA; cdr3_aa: CASNEQGANQPQHF; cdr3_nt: TGTGCCAGCAACGAACAGGGGGCGAATCAGCCCCAGCATTTT
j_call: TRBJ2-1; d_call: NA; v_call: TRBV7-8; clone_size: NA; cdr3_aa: CASSLVRFQGNNEQFF; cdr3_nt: TGTGCCAGCAGCTTAGTGAGGTTTCAGGGGAACAATGAGCAGTTCTTC
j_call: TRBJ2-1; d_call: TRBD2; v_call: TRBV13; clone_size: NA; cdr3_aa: CASSSRNSGRGDNEQFF; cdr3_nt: TGTGCCAGCAGCTCCCGAAATAGCGGGAGGGGCGACAATGAGCAGTTCTTC
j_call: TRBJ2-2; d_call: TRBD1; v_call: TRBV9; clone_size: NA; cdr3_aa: CASSHRDSYTGELFF; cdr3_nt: TGTGCCAGCAGCCACCGGGACAGCTACACCGGGGAGCTGTTTTTT
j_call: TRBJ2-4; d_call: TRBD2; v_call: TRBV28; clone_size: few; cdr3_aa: CASSLSGSGGNIQYF; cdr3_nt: TGTGCCAGCAGTTTAAGCGGGAGCGGGGGGAACATTCAGTACTTC
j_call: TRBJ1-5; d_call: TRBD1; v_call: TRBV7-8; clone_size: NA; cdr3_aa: CASSLGQGVNQPQHF; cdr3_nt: TGTGCCAGCAGCTTAGGACAGGGAGTAAATCAGCCCCAGCATTTT
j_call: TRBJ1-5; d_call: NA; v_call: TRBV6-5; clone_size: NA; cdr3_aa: CASSAQGFYQPQHF; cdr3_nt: TGTGCCAGCAGTGCTCAGGGGTTTTATCAGCCCCAGCATTTT
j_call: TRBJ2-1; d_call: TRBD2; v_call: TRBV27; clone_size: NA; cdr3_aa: CASSSTSGSLNLNNEQFF; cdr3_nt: TGTGCCAGCAGTTCAACTAGCGGGAGCCTTAACCTCAACAATGAGCAGTTCTTC
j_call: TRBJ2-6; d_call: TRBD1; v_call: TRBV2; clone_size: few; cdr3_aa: CASRGQTGSLSGANVLTF; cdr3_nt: TGTGCCAGCAGAGGACAGACAGGGAGCCTCTCTGGGGCCAACGTCCTGACTTTC
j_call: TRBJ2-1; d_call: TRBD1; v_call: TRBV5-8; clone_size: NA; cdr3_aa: CASSWSGQMYNEQFF; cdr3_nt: TGTGCCAGCAGCTGGTCGGGACAGATGTACAATGAGCAGTTCTTC
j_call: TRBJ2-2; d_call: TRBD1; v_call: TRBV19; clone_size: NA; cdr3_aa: CASSSVQGLTGELFF; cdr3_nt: TGTGCCAGTAGTAGTGTACAGGGGCTAACCGGGGAGCTGTTTTTT
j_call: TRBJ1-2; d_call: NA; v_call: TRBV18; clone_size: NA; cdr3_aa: CASSPGTFNTNYGYTF; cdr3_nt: TGTGCCAGCTCACCCGGGACATTCAATACTAACTATGGCTACACCTTC
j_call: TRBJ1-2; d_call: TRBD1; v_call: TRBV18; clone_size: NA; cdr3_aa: CASSPFKTGMDYGYTF; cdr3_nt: TGTGCCAGCTCACCCTTCAAGACAGGGATGGACTATGGCTACACCTTC
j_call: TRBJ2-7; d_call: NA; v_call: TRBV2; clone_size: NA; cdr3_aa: CASSDPGLSYEQYF; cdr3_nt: TGTGCCAGCAGTGATCCCGGACTTTCCTACGAGCAGTACTTC
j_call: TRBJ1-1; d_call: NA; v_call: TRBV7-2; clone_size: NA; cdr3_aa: CASSPEGWVMNTEAFF; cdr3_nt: TGTGCCAGCAGCCCCGAGGGTTGGGTAATGAACACTGAAGCTTTCTTT
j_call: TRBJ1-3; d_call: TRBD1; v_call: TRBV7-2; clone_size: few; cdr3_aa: CASGRGQANTIYF; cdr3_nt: TGTGCCAGCGGCCGCGGACAGGCAAACACCATATATTTT
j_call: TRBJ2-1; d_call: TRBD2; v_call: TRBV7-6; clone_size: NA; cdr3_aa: CASSLGTSGSSYNEQFF; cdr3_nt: TGTGCCAGCAGCCTCGGGACTAGCGGGAGCTCCTACAATGAGCAGTTCTTC
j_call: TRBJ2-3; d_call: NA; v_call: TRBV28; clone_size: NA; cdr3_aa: CASSGGKAVSTDTQYF; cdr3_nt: TGTGCCAGCAGTGGGGGGAAGGCGGTTAGCACAGATACGCAGTATTTT
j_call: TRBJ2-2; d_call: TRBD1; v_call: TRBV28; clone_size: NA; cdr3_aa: CASSLVGGALGELFF; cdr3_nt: TGTGCCAGCAGTTTAGTAGGGGGCGCGCTCGGGGAGCTGTTTTTT
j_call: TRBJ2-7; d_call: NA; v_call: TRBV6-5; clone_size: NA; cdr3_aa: CASSLTSYEQYF; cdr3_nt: TGTGCCAGCAGCCTAACTAGCTACGAGCAGTACTTC
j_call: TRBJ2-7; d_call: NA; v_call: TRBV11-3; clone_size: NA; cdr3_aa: CASSLGPHYEQYF; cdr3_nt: TGTGCCAGCAGCTTAGGGCCGCACTACGAGCAGTACTTC
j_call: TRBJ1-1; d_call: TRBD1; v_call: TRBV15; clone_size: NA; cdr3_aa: CATSFRQGVTEAFF; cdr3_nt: TGTGCCACCAGCTTCCGACAGGGCGTCACTGAAGCTTTCTTT
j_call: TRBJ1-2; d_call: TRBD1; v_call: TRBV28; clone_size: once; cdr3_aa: CASRDRGALHGYTF; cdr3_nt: TGTGCCAGCAGGGACAGGGGGGCCCTCCATGGCTACACCTTC
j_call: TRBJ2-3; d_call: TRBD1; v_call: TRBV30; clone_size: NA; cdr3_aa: CAWSVQGSDTQYF; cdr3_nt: TGTGCCTGGAGTGTACAGGGGTCAGATACGCAGTATTTT
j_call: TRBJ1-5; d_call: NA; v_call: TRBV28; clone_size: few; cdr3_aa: CASFRGYQPQHF; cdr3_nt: TGTGCCAGCTTTAGGGGTTATCAGCCCCAGCATTTT
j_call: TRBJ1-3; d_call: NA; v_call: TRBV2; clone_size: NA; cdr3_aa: CASRIRVAAGDTIYF; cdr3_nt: TGTGCCAGCAGAATCCGAGTGGCAGCGGGAGACACCATATATTTT
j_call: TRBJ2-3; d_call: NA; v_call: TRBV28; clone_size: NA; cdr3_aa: CASSSTATDTQYF; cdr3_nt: TGTGCCAGCAGTTCGACAGCCACAGATACGCAGTATTTT
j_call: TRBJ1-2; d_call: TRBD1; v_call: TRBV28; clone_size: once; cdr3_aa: CASSKQGPNYGYTF; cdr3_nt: TGTGCCAGCAGCAAACAGGGGCCTAACTATGGCTACACCTTC
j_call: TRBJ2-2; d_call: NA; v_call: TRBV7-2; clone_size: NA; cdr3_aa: CASSFVAYDGELFF; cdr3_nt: TGTGCCAGCAGCTTCGTAGCGTATGACGGGGAGCTGTTTTTT